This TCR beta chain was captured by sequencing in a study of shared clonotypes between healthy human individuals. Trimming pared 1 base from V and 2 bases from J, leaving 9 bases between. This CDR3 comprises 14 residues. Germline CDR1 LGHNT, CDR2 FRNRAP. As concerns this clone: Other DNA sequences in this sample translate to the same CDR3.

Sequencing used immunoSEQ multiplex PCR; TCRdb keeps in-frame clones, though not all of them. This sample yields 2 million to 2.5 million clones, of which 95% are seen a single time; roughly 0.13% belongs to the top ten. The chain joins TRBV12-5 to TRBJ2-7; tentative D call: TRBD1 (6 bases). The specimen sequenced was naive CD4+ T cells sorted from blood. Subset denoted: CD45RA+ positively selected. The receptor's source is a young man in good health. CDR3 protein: CASGLETGPYEQYF. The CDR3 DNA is TGTGCTAGTGGTTTGGAGACAGGTCCCTACGAGCAGTACTTC. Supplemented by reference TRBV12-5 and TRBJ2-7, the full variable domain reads DARVTQTPRHKVTEMGQEVTMRCQPILGHNTVFWYRQTMMQGLELLAYFRNRAPLDDSGMPKDRFSAEMPDATLATLKIQPSEPRDSAVYFCASGLETGPYEQYFGPGTRLTVT.